Each of the 31 T cell receptor beta chains below was sequenced from the same sample in a study of shared clonotypes between healthy human individuals. In the naive CD8 group, cells lacked CD45RO and were positively selected for CCR7, so terminally differentiated effector memory CD45RA+ cells were left out. Profiling relied on immunoSEQ multiplex PCR, and the TCRdb table lists in-frame clones only, not all of them. Among about 2 million clones, about 95% were seen once, and the ten largest hold 0.9% to 1.5%. Sequencing input: naive CD8+ T cells sorted from blood. These receptor sequences come from a man aged 18 to 30 in good health.

The J gene is TRBJ1-2, the V gene TRBV5-8; the D gene is possibly TRBD1 (5 bases). This CDR3 region has 13 residues. Germline V gene lookup returns CDR1 SGHTS and CDR2 YDEGEE. The V end lost 2 bases, the J end lost 5 bases, and 10 bases lay between the germline ends. The CDR3 loop is CASSFLTAYGYTF. Written as DNA, the CDR3 is TGTGCCAGCAGCTTCTTGACAGCGTATGGCTACACCTTC.

The chain uses TRBV4-3 and TRBJ2-1; TRBD1 matches 8 bases. Losses at the gene ends were 3 bases for V and 8 bases for J; bases not matched to a gene: 9. The CDR3 has 15 residues. CDR1 and CDR2 from the germline V gene are LGHNA and YSLEER. In DNA form, the CDR3 reads TGCGCCAGCAGCCAGGGGACAGGACATGAGGATGAGCAGTTCTTC. Amino acid sequence: CASSQGTGHEDEQFF.

This chain joins TRBV7-8 and TRBJ1-5; maybe TRBD1 (6 bases). The CDR3 is 17 residues long. Between the trimmed V and J ends, which lost 4 bases and 4 bases, there was a span of 20 bases. CDR1 and CDR2 (germline): SGHVS, FQNEAQ. The CDR3 reads CASSSEGGVLGNQPQHF. The CDR3 region has the DNA TGTGCCAGCAGCTCAGAGGGGGGCGTCTTAGGTAATCAGCCCCAGCATTTT.

J is TRBJ2-2 and V is TRBV11-2; D ambiguous. Trimming took 3 bases from V and 4 from J, leaving 15 bases between them. The CDR3 sequence is 16 residues long. Germline loops: CDR1 SGHAT, CDR2 FQNNGV. CDR3 sequence (DNA): TGTGCCAGCAGCTTGGCTAGACGTGGGATCACCGGGGAGCTGTTTTTT. Translated: CASSLARRGITGELFF.

As DNA, the CDR3 is TGTGCCAGCAGAAGGGACAGGGGGCGTGGGTCCTACGAGCAGTACTTC. Its translation is CASRRDRGRGSYEQYF. The chain is built from TRBV21-1 and TRBJ2-7; TRBD1 is taken as the D call from the table, unchecked against the DNA. TRBV21-1 is reported as a pseudogene. The CDR3 has 16 residues.

This chain joins TRBV7-8 and TRBJ2-7, with 9 bases lining up with TRBD2. CDR1 and CDR2 from the germline V gene are SGHVS and FQNEAQ. The CDR3 is 15 residues long. Germline trimming cut 0 bases from V and 3 bases from J; bases unmatched to any gene: 3. The CDR3 DNA reads as TGTGCCAGCAGCTTAGCTAGCGGGAGAATCTACGAGCAGTACTTC. Its protein product is CASSLASGRIYEQYF.

This chain links TRBV27 with TRBJ2-3; D call uncertain. The V gene's germline CDR1 is MNHEY and CDR2 SMNVEV (reference sequence). The CDR3 loop spans 13 amino acids. Trimming removed 2 bases from V and 8 bases from J, with 11 bases in between. CDR3 region: CASSLSLLGTQYF. CDR3 DNA sequence: TGTGCCAGCAGTTTAAGTCTGCTCGGTACGCAGTATTTT.

DNA for the CDR3: TGTGCCAGCAGCTTAGTAATGACAGGGGGGCGGAACACTGAAGCTTTCTTT. Its translation: CASSLVMTGGRNTEAFF. The chain combines TRBV7-9 with TRBJ1-1; 9 bases are a match to TRBD1. Germline V CDR1 and CDR2: SEHNR, FQNEAQ (reference sequence). The CDR3 spans 17 residues. V was clipped by 1 base and J by 1 base; unmatched bases: 7. Variable domain in full (rest from reference TRBV7-9 and TRBJ1-1): DTGVSQNPRHKITKRGQNVTFRCDPISEHNRLYWYRQTLGQGPEFLTYFQNEAQLEKSRLLSDRFSAERPKGSFSTLEIQRTEQGDSAMYLCASSLVMTGGRNTEAFFGQGTRLTVV.

This chain joins TRBV7-9 and TRBJ2-1; TRBD2 matches 7 bases. The ends lost 5 bases at V and 6 bases at J; junction bases unmatched: 13. The V gene's germline CDR1 is SEHNR and CDR2 FQNEAQ (reference sequence). The CDR3 spans 16 residues. CDR3: CASSPRDWEGFNEQFF. The CDR3 DNA reads TGTGCCAGCAGCCCCCGGGACTGGGAGGGGTTCAATGAGCAGTTCTTC.

As DNA, the CDR3 is TGTGCCAGCAGCACCACGCAGTGGGGTGACACTGAAGCTTTCTTT. Translated: CASSTTQWGDTEAFF. The chain has TRBV9 and TRBJ1-1; no definite D call. There are 15 residues in the CDR3. The germline CDR1 and CDR2 sequences are SGDLS and YYNGEE. V shed 4 bases and J shed 3 bases, with 16 bases lying between them.

This clone was seen a single time. The chain employs TRBV5-8 and TRBJ1-2; the D is unclear. This CDR3 contains 12 residues. Germline CDR1 and CDR2: SGHTS and YDEGEE. Deletions cut 6 bases from V and 6 bases from J, with 12 bases between. The CDR3 spells CASKLNPDGYTF. In nucleotides, the CDR3 is TGTGCCAGCAAATTAAACCCAGATGGCTACACCTTC.

This clone was seen once. The chain links TRBV30 to TRBJ1-5; D not certain. Trimming pared 0 bases from V and 1 base from J, leaving 10 bases between. CDR3 length: 15 residues. Germline-derived CDR1 and CDR2 are GTSNPN and SVGIG (reference sequence). The CDR3 nucleotides read TGTGCCTGGAGTGTAATCCTAGGGAGCAATCAGCCCCAGCATTTT. Protein sequence: CAWSVILGSNQPQHF.

The J gene is TRBJ2-7, the V gene TRBV19, with D possibly matching TRBD2 (6 bases). CDR1 and CDR2 from the germline V gene are LNHDA and SQIVND (reference sequence). This CDR3 region has 15 residues. Trimming cost V 0 bases and J 3 bases, with 12 bases left between them. The CDR3 region is CASSIDPGALYEQYF. CDR3 nucleotides: TGTGCCAGTAGTATAGATCCGGGAGCGCTCTACGAGCAGTACTTC.

This clone was observed a few times. The J gene is TRBJ2-7, the V gene TRBV30; TRBD2 might be the D (5 bases). Germline CDR1 is GTSNPN and CDR2 is SVGIG (reference sequence). The CDR3 has 12 residues. Trimming cost V 0 bases and J 3 bases, with 6 bases left between them. The CDR3 DNA reads as TGTGCCTGGAGTGTACTAGACTACGAGCAGTACTTC. Its protein product is CAWSVLDYEQYF.

This rearrangement joins TRBV4-1 to TRBJ2-7; 11 nucleotides line up with TRBD1. The CDR3 runs to 15 residues. V lost 5 bases, J lost 0 bases, and 3 bases stayed unmatched. Germline assignment: CDR1 MGHRA and CDR2 YSYEKL. CDR3 nucleotide sequence: TGCGCCAGCAGCTCCGGGACAGGGGGCTCCTACGAGCAGTACTTC. Residues: CASSSGTGGSYEQYF.

Concerning this clone itself: Distinct nucleotide sequences in the sample also encode this CDR3. The chain couples TRBV4-3 to TRBJ2-7; the D gene could be TRBD1 or TRBD2 (5 bases each). CDR1 and CDR2 (germline): LGHNA, YSLEER. The CDR3 has 15 residues. Trimming left V 1 base short and J 3 bases short, with 13 bases between. CDR3 amino acids: CASSQGTGANYEQYF. CDR3 nucleotides: TGCGCCAGCAGCCAAGGAACCGGGGCGAACTACGAGCAGTACTTC.

The chain employs TRBV9 and TRBJ2-3, with D tentatively TRBD2 (5 bases). This CDR3 is 14 amino acids long. CDR1 and CDR2 from the germline V gene are SGDLS and YYNGEE. V lost 0 bases and J lost 6, with 11 bases in between. DNA of the CDR3: TGTGCCAGCAGCGTAGACCCGGGCGGGGATACGCAGTATTTT. Amino acids: CASSVDPGGDTQYF.

CDR3 loop: CASSLGPRDETQYF. The CDR3 bases are TGTGCCAGCAGCTTAGGACCGCGGGATGAGACCCAGTACTTC. J is TRBJ2-5 and V is TRBV7-9; D possibly corresponds to TRBD2 (6 bases). This CDR3 contains 14 residues. Trimming removed 1 base from V and 5 bases from J, with 11 bases in between. CDR1 and CDR2 from the germline V gene are SEHNR and FQNEAQ (reference sequence). The full variable domain, in which reference TRBV7-9 and TRBJ2-5 provide the parts outside the CDR3, is DTGVSQNPRHKITKRGQNVTFRCDPISEHNRLYWYRQTLGQGPEFLTYFQNEAQLEKSRLLSDRFSAERPKGSFSTLEIQRTEQGDSAMYLCASSLGPRDETQYFGPGTRLLVL.

The chain uses TRBV29-1 and TRBJ1-1; TRBD1 matches at 8 bases. The CDR3 has 14 residues. After removal of 6 bases from V and 7 bases from J, the junction contained 13 bases not matched to a gene. Germline lookup yields CDR1 SQVTM and CDR2 ANQGSEA. The chain's CDR3 is CSVAGGETTIEAFF. The CDR3 DNA reads TGCAGCGTGGCAGGGGGCGAAACTACAATTGAAGCTTTCTTT.

The gene calls are TRBV5-5 and TRBJ2-5, with D hard to call. Germline V CDR1 and CDR2: SGHKS, YYEKEE (reference sequence). Trimming left V 3 bases short and J 5 bases short, with 11 bases between. The CDR3 spans 13 residues. The CDR3 DNA is TGTGCCAGCAGCTCAGGTCCGGTGGAGACCCAGTACTTC. Its translation: CASSSGPVETQYF.

Only one count was recorded for this clone. The V call is TRBV4-2, the J call TRBJ2-7; D gene ambiguous. Germline CDR1 reads LGHNA; CDR2 reads YNFKEQ. V was clipped by 1 base and J by 0 bases, with 13 bases between them. This CDR3 has 16 amino acids. CDR3 in amino acids: CASSQGAEAASYEQYF. In DNA form, the CDR3 reads TGTGCCAGCAGCCAAGGCGCCGAGGCGGCCTCCTACGAGCAGTACTTC.

The rearrangement joins TRBV11-2 to TRBJ2-7; possibly TRBD1 or TRBD2 for D (5 bases each). Germline CDR1 SGHAT, CDR2 FQNNGV. Trimming took 5 bases from V and 1 from J, leaving 9 bases between them. The CDR3 contains 13 residues. Here the CDR3 DNA reads TGTGCCAGCAGCATGGGGGAGTCCTACGAGCAGTACTTC. Protein product: CASSMGESYEQYF.

The chain uses TRBV7-9 and TRBJ2-1; a possible D gene is TRBD2 (6 bases). The germline V gene encodes CDR1 SEHNR and CDR2 FQNEAQ (reference sequence). The CDR3 length is 16 residues. Trimming pared 5 bases from V and 3 bases from J, leaving 17 bases between. CDR3 sequence reads: CASSPARGESYNEQFF. DNA of the CDR3: TGTGCCAGCAGCCCCGCGCGGGGAGAGAGCTACAATGAGCAGTTCTTC.

J is TRBJ1-5 and V is TRBV14, with a tentative D call TRBD1 (6 bases). V lost 1 base and J 6 bases, leaving 7 bases between the germline ends. CDR3 length equals 13 residues. The V gene's germline CDR1 is SGHDN and CDR2 FVKESK. For the CDR3, the DNA is TGTGCCAGCAGCCAAGGGGGGCTTCAGCCCCAGCATTTT. It translates to CASSQGGLQPQHF. The full variable domain, in which reference TRBV14 and TRBJ1-5 provide the parts outside the CDR3, is EAGVTQFPSHSVIEKGQTVTLRCDPISGHDNLYWYRRVMGKEIKFLLHFVKESKQDESGMPNNRFLAERTGGTYSTLKVQPAELEDSGVYFCASSQGGLQPQHFGDGTRLSIL.

V is TRBV6-1 and J is TRBJ2-7, with a possible D match to TRBD2 (7 bases). This CDR3 region has 14 residues. Germline CDR1 is MNHNS and CDR2 is SASEGT. V was shortened by 8 bases and J by 2 bases, with 16 bases between the two germline ends. In DNA, the CDR3 is TGTGCCAGCTTCGAGGGGGGGCTTACCTACGAGCAGTACTTC. Translated: CASFEGGLTYEQYF.

The chain has TRBV4-1 and TRBJ2-7, with D possibly TRBD1 on 6 matching bases. Germline values: CDR1 MGHRA, CDR2 YSYEKL. This CDR3 is built from 14 residues. Trimming left V 4 bases short and J 3 bases short, with 13 bases between. This chain's CDR3 is CASSLRDIDYEQYF. The CDR3 DNA follows: TGCGCCAGCAGCCTCCGGGACATAGACTACGAGCAGTACTTC.

CDR3 DNA: TGTGCCAGCAGTTTATCCCAGGCTGGCGGGATAGGACCTTACAATGAGCAGTTCTTC. Amino acids: CASSLSQAGGIGPYNEQFF. V usage is TRBV27 and J usage is TRBJ2-1, with D perhaps matching TRBD2 (6 bases). With 0 bases removed from V and 4 bases from J, the gap between germline ends came to 22 bases. Germline V gene data show CDR1 as MNHEY and CDR2 as SMNVEV (reference sequence). The CDR3 contains 19 residues.

This rearrangement joins TRBV6-5 to TRBJ2-7; D is possibly TRBD1 or TRBD2 (5 bases each). Germline CDR1 MNHEY, CDR2 SVGAGI. The CDR3 length is 14 residues. V was clipped by 5 bases and J by 2 bases, with 13 bases between them. DNA of the CDR3: TGTGCCAGCAGTCCCTTTGTGGGACCCTACGAGCAGTACTTC. Its translation: CASSPFVGPYEQYF.

The V and J genes are TRBV1 and TRBJ2-2; the D call TRBD2 from the table was never checked on the DNA. TRBV1 represents a pseudogene. CDR3 length equals 17 residues. This CDR3 is CTSSQESLAGGTGELFF. CDR3 DNA sequence: TGCACCAGCAGCCAAGAAAGCCTAGCGGGAGGGACCGGGGAGCTGTTTTTT.

The chain has TRBV6-1 and TRBJ2-1, with D unresolved. The V end lost 1 base, the J end lost 0 bases, and 10 bases lay between the germline ends. The germline CDR1 and CDR2 sequences are MNHNS and SASEGT. The CDR3 spans 16 residues. CDR3 bases: TGTGCCAGCAGTGAAGAAGGAACGTTCTCCTACAATGAGCAGTTCTTC. As protein: CASSEEGTFSYNEQFF.

This rearrangement joins TRBV4-1 to TRBJ2-3; D may correspond to TRBD1 or TRBD2 (5 bases each). Germline loops: CDR1 MGHRA, CDR2 YSYEKL. The CDR3 extends over 16 amino acids. The V gene lost 1 base and the J gene lost 0 bases, with 11 bases spanning the gap. The CDR3, as DNA: TGCGCCAGCAGCCAAGTAGGGACGAGTAGCACAGATACGCAGTATTTT. It encodes CASSQVGTSSTDTQYF.